These 19 T cell receptor beta chains originate from one sample sequenced in a study of blood T cells in healthy people across ages. Then a second PCR, running roughly 7 to 11 cycles, was carried out with a sample-barcoded 5' primer and a J-beta primer mix. TCRdb analysed the 5' RACE reads with MiXCR anew, one entry per CDR3 protein. Of 650,000 to 800,000 distinct CDR3 sequences listed, roughly 44% are singletons. Sequencing was done on a sample of blood. All receptors derive from a man between 60 and 70 years old in good health.

This clonotype was observed a handful of times. The chain links TRBV5-1 to TRBJ2-7; D possibly uses TRBD1 or TRBD2 (5 bases each). This CDR3 is 14 amino acids long. Germline V gene lookup returns CDR1 SGHRS and CDR2 YFSETQ. Trimming left V 2 bases short and J 6 bases short, with 15 bases between. The CDR3 spells CASSFPGTAGEQYF. DNA of the CDR3: TGCGCCAGCAGCTTTCCCGGGACGGCGGGCGAGCAGTACTTC.

V usage is TRBV20-1 and J usage is TRBJ2-6; 9 bases match TRBD1. Trimming cost V 3 bases and J 0 bases; bases outside gene matches: 6. The CDR3 is made up of 17 amino acids. Germline V gene data show CDR1 as DFQATT and CDR2 as SNEGSKA (reference sequence). The CDR3 DNA follows: TGCAGTGCTAGGCCGGGACAGGGAAACTCTGGGGCCAACGTCCTGACTTTC. Its protein is CSARPGQGNSGANVLTF.

This sequence joins TRBV5-1 and TRBJ2-3, with 7 bases that match TRBD2. CDR1 SGHRS and CDR2 YFSETQ come from the germline V gene. The CDR3 contains 15 residues. J lost 5 bases, V lost 1 base, and 7 bases had no gene match. In nucleotides, the CDR3 is TGCGCCAGCAGCTTGAGCGGGGCGCAAGGAGATACGCAGTATTTT. Its protein product is CASSLSGAQGDTQYF.

This sequence joins TRBV24-1 and TRBJ1-2; D may be TRBD1 (5 bases). CDR1 KGHDR and CDR2 SFDVKD come from the germline V gene. Between the trimmed V and J ends, which lost 4 bases and 4 bases, there was a span of 21 bases. The length of the CDR3 is 17 residues. CDR3 residues: CATSDSKTVKSGYGYTF. CDR3 sequence (DNA): TGTGCCACCAGTGACTCTAAGACAGTCAAAAGCGGCTATGGCTACACCTTC.

The genes are TRBV3-1 and TRBJ1-5; no clear D. There are 14 residues in the CDR3. The V gene lost 1 base and the J gene lost 7 bases, with 11 bases spanning the gap. Germline loops: CDR1 LGHDT, CDR2 YNNKEL (reference sequence). Here the CDR3 DNA reads TGTGCCAGCAGCCAAGCCCCCGGTGGACAGCCCCAGCATTTT. Its translation: CASSQAPGGQPQHF.

This clonotype has only a few counts. V is TRBV4-1 and J is TRBJ2-5; D not certain. This CDR3 is 16 amino acids long. V lost 4 bases to trimming and J lost 5 bases, with 20 bases between them. Germline CDR1 reads MGHRA; CDR2 reads YSYEKL. The CDR3 DNA is TGCGCCAGCAGCCGCGGCTGGGCCCTTGCAATGGAGACCCAGTACTTC. As protein: CASSRGWALAMETQYF.

In this sample, this clonotype turned up a few times. This chain connects TRBV5-8 to TRBJ2-5; D gene uncertain. CDR3 length equals 17 residues. The ends were cut back, 3 bases at V and 5 bases at J, with 23 bases in the middle. Per the germline V gene, CDR1 is SGHTS and CDR2 is YDEGEE. CDR3 DNA sequence: TGTGCCAGCAGCTGGGATTTCTTAGCTGGGCCCCACGAGACCCAGTACTTC. The encoded protein is CASSWDFLAGPHETQYF.

This chain joins TRBV27 and TRBJ2-1; D might be TRBD1 (6 bases). Trimming removed 5 bases at V and 4 bases at J, with 15 bases between. CDR3 length: 15 residues. CDR1 and CDR2 from the germline V gene are MNHEY and SMNVEV (reference sequence). The CDR3 nucleotides are TGTGCCAGCAGTCCATCCCCGACAGGTTACAATGAGCAGTTCTTC. Protein sequence: CASSPSPTGYNEQFF.

The J gene is TRBJ2-7, the V gene TRBV2, with D perhaps TRBD1 (6 bases). V dropped 7 bases and J dropped 3 bases, with 13 bases sitting between them. CDR3 size: 13 residues. The germline gives CDR1 SNHLY, CDR2 FYNNEI. CDR3 in amino acids: CASKNGQSYEQYF. CDR3 coding DNA: TGTGCCAGCAAAAACGGACAGAGCTACGAGCAGTACTTC. The full variable domain, its missing parts supplied by reference TRBV2 and TRBJ2-7, is EPEVTQTPSHQVTQMGQEVILRCVPISNHLYFYWYRQILGQKVEFLVSFYNNEISEKSEIFDDQFSVERPDGSNFTLKIRSTKLEDSAMYFCASKNGQSYEQYFGPGTRLTVT.

The CDR3 reads CASSLGGAPSEQYF. The CDR3 DNA reads as TGTGCCAGCAGCTTAGGAGGGGCTCCTAGCGAGCAGTACTTC. This chain connects TRBV11-3 to TRBJ2-7; D might be TRBD1 or TRBD2, each matching 5 bases. Per the germline V gene, CDR1 is SGHNT and CDR2 is YENEEA. The CDR3 is 14 residues long. Trimming cost V 1 base and J 6 bases, with 13 bases left between them.

This rearrangement joins TRBV27 to TRBJ2-5, with no clear D. This CDR3 has 13 residues. V lost 4 bases and J 7 bases, leaving 13 bases between the germline ends. Germline CDR1 reads MNHEY; CDR2 reads SMNVEV (reference sequence). DNA for the CDR3: TGTGCCAGCAGTTCGGCTGAGCCGGGGACCCAGTACTTC. Translating gives CASSSAEPGTQYF.

This clonotype was detected a few times. J is TRBJ2-7 and V is TRBV20-1; D is possibly TRBD1 (6 bases). V was clipped by 6 bases and J by 2 bases, with 17 bases between them. The CDR3 covers 14 residues. CDR1 and CDR2 (germline): DFQATT, SNEGSKA (reference sequence). The CDR3 DNA reads TGCAGTGCCCCCCCTCAGGGGCCAACCTACGAGCAGTACTTC. It encodes CSAPPQGPTYEQYF.

The chain carries TRBV11-3 and TRBJ2-1; D not resolved. V lost 4 bases and J lost 4, with 8 bases in between. CDR3 length: 13 amino acids. In germline, CDR1 is SGHNT, CDR2 YENEEA. The DNA of the CDR3 is TGTGCCAGCAGCTACCAGAGTTACAATGAGCAGTTCTTC. It translates to CASSYQSYNEQFF.

The chain combines TRBV7-8 with TRBJ1-2; D perhaps matches TRBD1 (6 bases). Germline loops: CDR1 SGHVS, CDR2 FQNEAQ. The germline V and J ends were trimmed by 0 bases and 6 bases, with 17 bases remaining between them. The CDR3 runs 16 residues. The CDR3 sequence: CASSLAFNREEDGYTF. Here the CDR3 DNA reads TGTGCCAGCAGCTTAGCATTCAACAGGGAGGAAGATGGCTACACCTTC.

This chain uses TRBV4-3 with TRBJ2-6; possibly TRBD2 for D (6 bases). This CDR3 region has 19 residues. Trimming removed 0 bases from V and 0 bases from J, with 15 bases in between. Germline V gene sequence: CDR1 LGHNA, CDR2 YSLEER. The CDR3 region has the DNA TGCGCCAGCAGCCAAGAAGCTTCGGGGGTGTACTCTGGGGCCAACGTCCTGACTTTC. Translating gives CASSQEASGVYSGANVLTF.

Note on this clonotype: This may stem from a read error, because a much larger clone lies one nucleotide away. The V and J genes are TRBV2 and TRBJ2-5; TRBD1 agrees at 7 bases. CDR1 SNHLY and CDR2 FYNNEI come from the germline V gene. The CDR3 sequence is 15 residues long. CDR3 amino acids: CANSDFRGLRETQYF. CDR3 in DNA: TGTGCCAACAGTGATTTTAGGGGGCTTCGGGAGACCCAGTACTTC.

The J gene is TRBJ2-7, the V gene TRBV12-3 or TRBV12-4; 12 bases are shared with TRBD1. The J call may be wrong; the DNA end is better matched by TRBJ2-5. CDR3 length: 14 amino acids. CDR3 region: CASRPGQGAETQYF. The CDR3 DNA reads TGTGCCAGCAGGCCGGGACAGGGGGCAGAGACCCAGTACTTC.

J is TRBJ2-4 and V is TRBV6-5; maybe TRBD1 (6 bases). The DNA end is a closer match to TRBJ2-7, so the J assignment may be wrong. CDR1 MNHEY and CDR2 SVGAGI come from the germline V gene. This CDR3 is 15 amino acids long. The CDR3 region is CASTQFGDNLYEQYF. DNA of the CDR3: TGTGCCAGCACCCAATTTGGGGACAACCTCTACGAGCAGTACTTC.

This clonotype came up many times. The chain joins TRBV2 to TRBJ2-5; no definite D call. Trimming left V 6 bases short and J 5 bases short, with 7 bases between. This CDR3 contains 11 residues. The germline gives CDR1 SNHLY, CDR2 FYNNEI. The CDR3 nucleotides read TGTGCCAGCAGGCGGCAGGAGACCCAGTACTTC. It translates to CASRRQETQYF.